The TCR beta chain under discussion was sequenced for a study of T-cell reconstitution after alpha-beta-depleted transplantation in children. Whole-study results and caveats: From newly produced T cells came most of the T-cell counts and diversity one year after transplant. After transplant, at about two months, alpha-beta T cells were reportedly derived from several hundred expanded graft clones. Some patients owed their high day-60 TCRbeta diversity to surviving recipient T cells and thymic progenitors.

Unique molecular identifiers were used to barcode this TCRbeta library. In TCRdb, the PCR reads were re-called with MiXCR into one record per CDR3 protein. The sample holds around 700,000 distinct CDR3 sequences, roughly 13% seen once. The V and J ends lost 3 bases and 0 bases respectively, with 21 bases between them. CDR3 size: 19 residues. Germline CDR1 reads MNHEY; CDR2 reads SMNVEV (reference sequence). Of note for this clonotype: Its antigen is currently unknown.

The sequence was obtained from a girl between 2 and 10 years old with congenital amegakaryocytic thrombocytopenia, due to receive a stem cell transplant. Sequenced material: PBMCs, taken before TCRalphabeta/CD19-depleted stem cell transplant. This chain joins TRBV27 and TRBJ1-3; D gene uncertain. The DNA of the CDR3 is TGTGCCAGCAGTTTCCTCCCAGCAGGTCCGGAGGGCTCTGGAAACACCATATATTTT. Residues: CASSFLPAGPEGSGNTIYF.